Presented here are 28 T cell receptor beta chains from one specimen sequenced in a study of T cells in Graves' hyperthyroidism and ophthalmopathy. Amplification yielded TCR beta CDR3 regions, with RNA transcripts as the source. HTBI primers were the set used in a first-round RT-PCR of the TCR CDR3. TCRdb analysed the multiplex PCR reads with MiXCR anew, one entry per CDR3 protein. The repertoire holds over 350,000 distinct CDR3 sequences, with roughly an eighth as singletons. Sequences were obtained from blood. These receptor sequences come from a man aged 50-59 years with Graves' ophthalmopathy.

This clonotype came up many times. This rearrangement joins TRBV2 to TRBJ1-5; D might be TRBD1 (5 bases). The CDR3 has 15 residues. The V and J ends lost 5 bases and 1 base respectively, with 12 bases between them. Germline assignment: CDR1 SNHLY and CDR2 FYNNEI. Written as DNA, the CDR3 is TGTGCCAGCAGTAGTGAGGGACGGAGCAATCAGCCCCAGCATTTT. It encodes CASSSEGRSNQPQHF.

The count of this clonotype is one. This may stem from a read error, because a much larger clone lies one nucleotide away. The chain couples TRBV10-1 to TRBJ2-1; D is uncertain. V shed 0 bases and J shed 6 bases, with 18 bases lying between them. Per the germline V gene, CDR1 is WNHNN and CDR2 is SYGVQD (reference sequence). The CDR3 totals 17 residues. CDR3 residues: CASSESSLTDPRNEQFF. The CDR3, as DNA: TGCGCCAGCAGTGAGTCGAGTCTCACCGACCCCCGCAATGAGCAGTTCTTC.

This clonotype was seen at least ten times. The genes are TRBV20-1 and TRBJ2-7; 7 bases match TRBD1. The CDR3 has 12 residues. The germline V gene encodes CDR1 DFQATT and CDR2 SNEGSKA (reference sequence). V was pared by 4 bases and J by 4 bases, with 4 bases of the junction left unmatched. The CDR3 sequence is CSAKTGAYEQYF. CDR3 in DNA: TGCAGTGCTAAAACAGGGGCTTACGAGCAGTACTTC.

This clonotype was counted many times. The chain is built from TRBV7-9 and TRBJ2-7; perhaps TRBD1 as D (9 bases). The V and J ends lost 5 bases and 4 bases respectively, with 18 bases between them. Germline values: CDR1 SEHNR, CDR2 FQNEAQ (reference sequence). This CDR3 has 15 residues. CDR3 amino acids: CASSTSGGQGYEQYF. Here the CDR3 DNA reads TGTGCCAGCAGCACCAGCGGGGGACAGGGATACGAGCAGTACTTC.

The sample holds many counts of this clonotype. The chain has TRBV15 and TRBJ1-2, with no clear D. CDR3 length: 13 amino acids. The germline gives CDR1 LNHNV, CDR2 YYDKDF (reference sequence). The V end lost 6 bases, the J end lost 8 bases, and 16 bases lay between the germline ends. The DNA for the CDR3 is TGTGCCACCAGGGACGACGGTGTGTGGGGCTACACCTTC. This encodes CATRDDGVWGYTF.

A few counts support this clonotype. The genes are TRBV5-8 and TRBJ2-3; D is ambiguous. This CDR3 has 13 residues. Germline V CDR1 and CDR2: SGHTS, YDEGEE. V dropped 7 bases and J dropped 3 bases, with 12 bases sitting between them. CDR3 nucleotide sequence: TGTGCCAGCCCCCTGGCCATGACAGATACGCAGTATTTT. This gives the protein CASPLAMTDTQYF.

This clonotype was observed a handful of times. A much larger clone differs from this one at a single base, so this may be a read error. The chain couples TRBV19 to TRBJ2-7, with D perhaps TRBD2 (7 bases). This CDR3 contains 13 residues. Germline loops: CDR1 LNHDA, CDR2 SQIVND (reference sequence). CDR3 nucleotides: TGTACCAGTAGCAGGGGCGGGAGTTACGAGCAGTACTTC. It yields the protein CTSSRGGSYEQYF.

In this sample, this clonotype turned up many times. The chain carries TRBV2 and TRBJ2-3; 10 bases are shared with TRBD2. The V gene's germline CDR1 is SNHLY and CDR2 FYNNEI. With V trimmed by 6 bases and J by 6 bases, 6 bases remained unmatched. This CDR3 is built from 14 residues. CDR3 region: CASRRTSGSDTQYF. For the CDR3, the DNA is TGTGCCAGCAGAAGGACTAGCGGATCCGATACGCAGTATTTT.

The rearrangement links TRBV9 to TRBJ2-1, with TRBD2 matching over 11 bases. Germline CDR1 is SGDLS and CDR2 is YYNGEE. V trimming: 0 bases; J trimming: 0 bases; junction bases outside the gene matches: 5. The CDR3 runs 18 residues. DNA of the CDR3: TGTGCCAGCAGCGTAGGTGGTAGCGGGAGGGTCTCCTACAATGAGCAGTTCTTC. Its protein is CASSVGGSGRVSYNEQFF.

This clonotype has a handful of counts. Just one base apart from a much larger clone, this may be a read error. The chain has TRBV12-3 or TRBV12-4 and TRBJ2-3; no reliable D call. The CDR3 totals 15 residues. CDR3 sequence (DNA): TGTGCCAGCAGTTTTTCCAGCAGGACCACAGATGCGCAGTATTTT. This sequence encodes CASSFSSRTTDAQYF.

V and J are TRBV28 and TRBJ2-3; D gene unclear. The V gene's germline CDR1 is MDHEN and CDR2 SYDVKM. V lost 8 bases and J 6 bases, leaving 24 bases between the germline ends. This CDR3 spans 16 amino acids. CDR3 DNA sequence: TGTGCCAGCCCCCCGACTTTTCCCCCTATCGTTGATACGCAGTATTTT. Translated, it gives CASPPTFPPIVDTQYF.

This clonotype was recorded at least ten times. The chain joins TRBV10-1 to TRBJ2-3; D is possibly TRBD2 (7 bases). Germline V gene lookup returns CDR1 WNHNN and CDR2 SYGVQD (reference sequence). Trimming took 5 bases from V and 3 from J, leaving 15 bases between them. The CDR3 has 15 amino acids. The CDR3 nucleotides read TGCGCCAGCAGTCCCTCGGGGGGCGCGACAGATACGCAGTATTTT. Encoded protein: CASSPSGGATDTQYF.

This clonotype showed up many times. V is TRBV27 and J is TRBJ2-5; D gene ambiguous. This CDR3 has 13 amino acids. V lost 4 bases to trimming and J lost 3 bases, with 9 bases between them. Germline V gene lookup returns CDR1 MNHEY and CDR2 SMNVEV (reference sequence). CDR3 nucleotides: TGTGCCAGCAGTTCCCAAACGAAAGAGACCCAGTACTTC. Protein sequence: CASSSQTKETQYF.

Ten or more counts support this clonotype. CDR3 in amino acids: CASSEAPGDREKLFF. CDR3 nucleotide sequence: TGTGCCAGCAGTGAAGCCCCGGGAGACAGGGAAAAACTGTTTTTT. This chain connects TRBV6-1 to TRBJ1-4; tentative D call: TRBD1 (6 bases). This CDR3 comprises 15 residues. Germline-derived CDR1 and CDR2 are MNHNS and SASEGT. Trimming cost V 0 bases and J 8 bases, with 13 bases left between them.

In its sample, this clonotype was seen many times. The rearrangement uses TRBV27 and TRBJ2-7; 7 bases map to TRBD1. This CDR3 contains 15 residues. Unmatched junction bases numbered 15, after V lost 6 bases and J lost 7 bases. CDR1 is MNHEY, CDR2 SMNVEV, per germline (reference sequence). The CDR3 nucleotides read TGTGCCAGCAGGGAGACCCCGGGACAGCGTTTGGAGCAGTACTTC. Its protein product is CASRETPGQRLEQYF.

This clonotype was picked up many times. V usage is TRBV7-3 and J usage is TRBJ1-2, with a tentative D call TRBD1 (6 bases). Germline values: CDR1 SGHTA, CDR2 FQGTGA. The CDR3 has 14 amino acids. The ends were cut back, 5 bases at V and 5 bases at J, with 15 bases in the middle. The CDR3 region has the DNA TGTGCCAGCAGCCCTATGGGGGGCTCGTATGGCTACACCTTC. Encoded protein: CASSPMGGSYGYTF.

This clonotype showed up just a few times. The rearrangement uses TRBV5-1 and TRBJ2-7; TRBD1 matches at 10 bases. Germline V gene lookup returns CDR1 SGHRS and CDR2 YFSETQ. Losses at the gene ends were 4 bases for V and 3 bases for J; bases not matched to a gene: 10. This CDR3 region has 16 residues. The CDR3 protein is CASSPGGTGAGYEQYF. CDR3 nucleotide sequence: TGCGCCAGCAGCCCTGGCGGGACAGGGGCTGGCTACGAGCAGTACTTC.

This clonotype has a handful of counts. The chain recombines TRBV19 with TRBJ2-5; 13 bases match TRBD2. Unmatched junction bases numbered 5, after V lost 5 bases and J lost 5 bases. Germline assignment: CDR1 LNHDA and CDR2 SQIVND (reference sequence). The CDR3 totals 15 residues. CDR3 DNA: TGTGCCAGTAGTGCTGGGACTAGCGGGACTGAGACCCAGTACTTC. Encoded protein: CASSAGTSGTETQYF. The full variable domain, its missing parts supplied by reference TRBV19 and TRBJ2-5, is DGGITQSPKYLFRKEGQNVTLSCEQNLNHDAMYWYRQDPGQGLRLIYYSQIVNDFQKGDIAEGYSVSREKKESFPLTVTSAQKNPTAFYLCASSAGTSGTETQYFGPGTRLLVL.

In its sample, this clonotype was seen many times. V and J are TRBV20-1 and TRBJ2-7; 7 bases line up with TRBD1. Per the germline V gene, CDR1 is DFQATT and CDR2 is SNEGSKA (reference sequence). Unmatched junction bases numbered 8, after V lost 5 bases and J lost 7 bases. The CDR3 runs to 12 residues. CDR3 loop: CSAVTGDREQYF. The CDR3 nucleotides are TGCAGTGCTGTAACAGGGGATAGGGAGCAGTACTTC.

The CDR3 bases are TGTGCCAGCAGCCAAGGAGGCAGGGGGCTAGAAAAAGGGCGAGAGCAGTTCTTC. Protein product: CASSQGGRGLEKGREQFF. The V call is TRBV3-1, the J call TRBJ2-1; 8 nucleotides align to TRBD1. This CDR3 spans 18 amino acids. The V gene end was trimmed by 1 base and the J gene end by 10 bases; junction bases not matched to a gene: 18. Germline values: CDR1 LGHDT, CDR2 YNNKEL (reference sequence).

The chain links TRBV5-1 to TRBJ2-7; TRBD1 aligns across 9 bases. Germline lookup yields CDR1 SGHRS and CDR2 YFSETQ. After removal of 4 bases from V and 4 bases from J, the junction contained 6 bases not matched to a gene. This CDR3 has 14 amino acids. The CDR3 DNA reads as TGCGCCAGCAGCACTGGACAGGGGAGTTACGAGCAGTACTTC. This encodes CASSTGQGSYEQYF. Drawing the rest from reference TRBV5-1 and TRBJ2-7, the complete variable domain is KAGVTQTPRYLIKTRGQQVTLSCSPISGHRSVSWYQQTPGQGLQFLFEYFSETQRNKGNFPGRFSGRQFSNSRSEMNVSTLELGDSALYLCASSTGQGSYEQYFGPGTRLTVT.

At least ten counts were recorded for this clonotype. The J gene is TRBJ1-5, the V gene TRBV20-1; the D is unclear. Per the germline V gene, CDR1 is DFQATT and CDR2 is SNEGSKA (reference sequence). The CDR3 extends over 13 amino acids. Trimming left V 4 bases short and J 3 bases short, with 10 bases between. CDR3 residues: CSANKIPNQPQHF. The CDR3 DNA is TGCAGTGCTAATAAAATTCCCAATCAGCCCCAGCATTTT.

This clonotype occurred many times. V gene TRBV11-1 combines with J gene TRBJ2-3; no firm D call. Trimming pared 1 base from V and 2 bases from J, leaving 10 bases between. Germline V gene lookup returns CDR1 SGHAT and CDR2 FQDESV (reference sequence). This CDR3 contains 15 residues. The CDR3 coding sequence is TGTGCCAGCAGCTTAGAGGGTACAGACACAGATACGCAGTATTTT. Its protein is CASSLEGTDTDTQYF.

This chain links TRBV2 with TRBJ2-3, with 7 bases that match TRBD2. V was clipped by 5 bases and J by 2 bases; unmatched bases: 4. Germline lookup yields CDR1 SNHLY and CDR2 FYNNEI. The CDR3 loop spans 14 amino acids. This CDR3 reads CASSKSGVTDTQYF. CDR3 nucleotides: TGTGCCAGCAGTAAAAGCGGGGTCACAGATACGCAGTATTTT. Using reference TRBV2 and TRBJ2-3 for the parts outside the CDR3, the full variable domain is EPEVTQTPSHQVTQMGQEVILRCVPISNHLYFYWYRQILGQKVEFLVSFYNNEISEKSEIFDDQFSVERPDGSNFTLKIRSTKLEDSAMYFCASSKSGVTDTQYFGPGTRLTVL.

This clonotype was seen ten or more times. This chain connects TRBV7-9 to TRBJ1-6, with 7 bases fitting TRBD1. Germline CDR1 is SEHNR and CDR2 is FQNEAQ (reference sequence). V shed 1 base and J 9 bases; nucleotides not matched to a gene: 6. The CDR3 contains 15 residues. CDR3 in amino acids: CASSLGGTEASPLHF. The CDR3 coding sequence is TGTGCCAGCAGCTTAGGGGGGACAGAAGCTTCACCCCTCCACTTT. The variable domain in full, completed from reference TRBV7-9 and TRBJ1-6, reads DTGVSQNPRHKITKRGQNVTFRCDPISEHNRLYWYRQTLGQGPEFLTYFQNEAQLEKSRLLSDRFSAERPKGSFSTLEIQRTEQGDSAMYLCASSLGGTEASPLHFGNGTRLTVT.

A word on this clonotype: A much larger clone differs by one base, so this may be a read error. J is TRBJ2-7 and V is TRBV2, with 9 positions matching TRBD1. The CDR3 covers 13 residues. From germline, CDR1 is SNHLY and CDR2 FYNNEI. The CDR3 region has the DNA TGTACCAGCAGGGGGACAGGGACTTCGACGCGGTACTTC. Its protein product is CTSRGTGTSTRYF.

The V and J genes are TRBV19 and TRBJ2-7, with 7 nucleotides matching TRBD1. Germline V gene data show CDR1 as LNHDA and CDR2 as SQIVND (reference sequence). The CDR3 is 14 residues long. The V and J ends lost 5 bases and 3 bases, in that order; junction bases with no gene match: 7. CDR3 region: CASSGRDSNYEQYF. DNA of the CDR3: TGTGCCAGTAGTGGACGGGACAGCAACTACGAGCAGTACTTC.

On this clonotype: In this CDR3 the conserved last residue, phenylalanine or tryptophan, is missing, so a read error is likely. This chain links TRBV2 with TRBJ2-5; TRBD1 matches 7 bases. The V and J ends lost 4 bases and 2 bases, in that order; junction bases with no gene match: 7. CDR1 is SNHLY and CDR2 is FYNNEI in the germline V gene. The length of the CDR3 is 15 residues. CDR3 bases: TGTGCCAGCAGTGGTCAGGGACAGAGACAAGAGACCCAGTACTAC. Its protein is CASSGQGQRQETQYY.